This T cell receptor (beta chain) was sequenced for a study of graft-versus-host responses after intestinal transplantation. The overall study: Multivisceral, liver-intestinal, or isolated intestinal transplants were received by the recipients.

This clone was detected only once. Its target is not known. The CDR3 extends over 15 amino acids. Trimming shortened V by 2 bases and J by 4 bases, and 15 bases separated the two germline ends. The germline CDR1 and CDR2 sequences are MGHRA and YSYEKL. The protocol was immunoSEQ multiplex PCR, while the TCRdb copy is restricted to in-frame clones and leaves out a portion. The data contain 55,000 to 65,000 clones, around 92% of them seen just once; the ten biggest clones take up more than 0.3%. The sample consisted of unstimulated CD4+ T cells sorted from spleen or lymph node cells, taken before transplant. This rearrangement joins TRBV4-1 to TRBJ2-7; D tentatively reads TRBD1 or TRBD2 (5 bases each). This TCR came from a human donor who was the organ donor for an intestinal transplant. This CDR3 reads CASSQNILGGYEQYF. CDR3 coding DNA: TGCGCCAGCAGCCAAAATATACTTGGGGGATACGAGCAGTACTTC.